This is a list of T cell receptor beta chains from one sample in a study of OX40 agonist ivuxolimab in advanced cancers. Clones were read by immunoSEQ multiplex PCR, and TCRdb kept only the in-frame ones, dropping some. The sample holds under 75,000 clones, about nine tenths seen once. This specimen was CD4+ or CD8+ T cells sorted from blood, taken in a trial of the OX40 agonist ivuxolimab. These receptors originate from an adult with an advanced solid tumor such as melanoma, head and neck, liver or kidney cancer. Both conserved end residues are part of each CDR3. The order of the fields is D gene, V gene, J gene, CDR3 protein. A D gene is named only where the DNA matches it firmly.

D gene: .; V gene: TRBV29-1; J gene: TRBJ2-1; CDR3 protein: CSSSAGGDNEQFF
D gene: .; V gene: TRBV6-5; J gene: TRBJ1-5; CDR3 protein: CASSLRTNQPQHF
D gene: TRBD2; V gene: TRBV5-1; J gene: TRBJ2-5; CDR3 protein: CASSWGGGQETQYF
D gene: TRBD1; V gene: TRBV18; J gene: TRBJ2-1; CDR3 protein: CASSPGTDNEQFF
D gene: TRBD2; V gene: TRBV9; J gene: TRBJ2-7; CDR3 protein: CASSVDPSGRGSEQYF
D gene: .; V gene: TRBV18; J gene: TRBJ1-1; CDR3 protein: CASSPTPGNTEAFF
D gene: .; V gene: TRBV19; J gene: TRBJ1-6; CDR3 protein: CASSIRDGDSPLHF
D gene: TRBD1; V gene: TRBV5-1; J gene: TRBJ2-5; CDR3 protein: CASSLRPRHRGRRETQYF
D gene: .; V gene: TRBV27; J gene: TRBJ2-2; CDR3 protein: CASSLFQGNTGELFF
D gene: .; V gene: TRBV5-4; J gene: TRBJ2-1; CDR3 protein: CASSLDAGANEQFF
D gene: .; V gene: TRBV11-2; J gene: TRBJ2-1; CDR3 protein: CASSFWRTWTNNEQFF
D gene: .; V gene: TRBV27; J gene: TRBJ2-7; CDR3 protein: CASSSLTELGEQYF
D gene: TRBD1; V gene: TRBV5-1; J gene: TRBJ1-2; CDR3 protein: CASSLGQGGYGYTF
D gene: TRBD1; V gene: TRBV19; J gene: TRBJ1-5; CDR3 protein: CASSPGTGRPQPQHF
D gene: TRBD2; V gene: TRBV29-1; J gene: TRBJ2-7; CDR3 protein: CSVYAGVHSYEQYF
D gene: .; V gene: TRBV14; J gene: TRBJ1-2; CDR3 protein: CASSQPGYNGYTF
D gene: TRBD2; V gene: TRBV19; J gene: TRBJ2-5; CDR3 protein: CASSMSLAGVETQYF
D gene: TRBD1; V gene: TRBV9; J gene: TRBJ2-7; CDR3 protein: CASSFRDREFNEQYF
D gene: .; V gene: TRBV5-1; J gene: TRBJ1-1; CDR3 protein: CASSLAQTNTEAFF